The 15 T cell receptor beta chains given below trace back to one sample, sequenced in a study of shared clonotypes between healthy human individuals. Some clones are missing from TCRdb's copy, which holds only in-frame ones; the method was immunoSEQ multiplex PCR. The sample yields about 1.1 million clones, approximately 77% seen once. Specimen: memory CD4+ T cells from PBMCs. Subset: CD45RA-negative fraction. The receptors here all came from a man between 18 and 35 years old in good health. Some clones in this sample may be carry-over from other donors' samples.

The sample holds one count of this clone. V usage is TRBV10-3 and J usage is TRBJ2-7, with TRBD1 identical over 9 bases. The CDR3 has 14 amino acids. Germline V lookup: CDR1 ENHRY, CDR2 SYGVKD. V was clipped by 10 bases and J by 3 bases; unmatched bases: 10. The CDR3 sequence: CASAKQGANYEQYF. The CDR3 nucleotides are TGTGCCAGCGCCAAACAGGGGGCAAACTACGAGCAGTACTTC.

V gene TRBV4-1 combines with J gene TRBJ1-4; D unclear. The ends were cut back, 4 bases at V and 0 bases at J, with 9 bases in the middle. Germline CDR1 is MGHRA and CDR2 is YSYEKL. This CDR3 comprises 15 residues. CDR3 in DNA: TGCGCCAGCAGCCTAACAGCTGCAACTAATGAAAAACTGTTTTTT. Translation gives CASSLTAATNEKLFF.

The sample holds one count of this clone. This chain uses TRBV7-8 with TRBJ2-5; TRBD1 is a possible D gene (6 bases). This CDR3 is 15 amino acids long. The V gene's germline CDR1 is SGHVS and CDR2 FQNEAQ. V was shortened by 1 base and J by 2 bases, with 11 bases between the two germline ends. DNA for the CDR3: TGTGCCAGCAGCTTAGTGGGACACCAACAAGAGACCCAGTACTTC. Translated, it gives CASSLVGHQQETQYF.

The rearrangement joins TRBV11-3 to TRBJ2-3; no definite D call. Germline V lookup: CDR1 SGHNT, CDR2 YENEEA. This CDR3 has 12 residues. V was clipped by 4 bases and J by 7 bases, with 9 bases between them. Here the CDR3 reads CASSSGSYTQYF. The CDR3 DNA reads as TGTGCCAGCAGCTCGGGTTCGTATACGCAGTATTTT.

There are a few counts of this clone. The chain joins TRBV18 to TRBJ2-5; 7 positions agree with TRBD1. The CDR3 sequence is 14 residues long. Trimming took 1 base from V and 4 from J; bases not matched to a gene: 3. The V gene's germline CDR1 is KGHSH and CDR2 LQKENI. CDR3: CASSPQGAGETQYF. In nucleotides, the CDR3 is TGTGCCAGCTCACCACAGGGGGCGGGAGAGACCCAGTACTTC.

The chain couples TRBV12-5 to TRBJ1-3; no reliable D call. The ends were cut back, 8 bases at V and 0 bases at J, with 8 bases in the middle. In germline, CDR1 is LGHNT, CDR2 FRNRAP. This CDR3 is built from 13 residues. The DNA for the CDR3 is TGTGCTAGTCGGGCGAGCTCTGGAAACACCATATATTTT. Protein product: CASRASSGNTIYF.

V is TRBV6-5 and J is TRBJ1-4; D is perhaps TRBD1 (6 bases). Germline V CDR1 and CDR2: MNHEY, SVGAGI. V lost 0 bases and J lost 7, with 12 bases in between. The CDR3 spans 15 residues. The DNA of the CDR3 is TGTGCCAGCAGTTACTCAGTGGGGGGCAGTGAAAAACTGTTTTTT. Translated: CASSYSVGGSEKLFF.

The chain is built from TRBV5-1 and TRBJ2-1; D not certain. Germline values: CDR1 SGHRS, CDR2 YFSETQ. V lost 3 bases and J lost 2, with 6 bases in between. This CDR3 has 13 residues. Here the CDR3 reads CASSYSPYNEQFF. The CDR3 coding sequence is TGCGCCAGCAGCTATAGCCCCTACAATGAGCAGTTCTTC.

In this sample, this clone turned up once. This chain connects TRBV19 to TRBJ2-7; TRBD1 aligns across 7 bases. Germline V CDR1 and CDR2: LNHDA, SQIVND (reference sequence). The CDR3 consists of 15 residues. Trimming removed 3 bases from V and 5 bases from J; junction bases left unmatched: 10. CDR3 bases: TGTGCCAGTAGTATTACAGGGGTAATGACCCACGAGCAGTACTTC. Protein sequence: CASSITGVMTHEQYF.

This chain uses TRBV2 with TRBJ2-6; no clear D gene. The CDR3 spans 15 residues. V shed 2 bases and J shed 0 bases, with 5 bases lying between them. CDR1 is SNHLY, CDR2 FYNNEI, per germline. DNA of the CDR3: TGTGCCAGCAGTGAAACCCGCTCTGGGGCCAACGTCCTGACTTTC. This codes for CASSETRSGANVLTF.

The chain couples TRBV28 to TRBJ2-4, with D tentatively TRBD1 (5 bases). This CDR3 is 11 amino acids long. CDR1 MDHEN and CDR2 SYDVKM come from the germline V gene. Trimming took 7 bases from V and 5 from J, leaving 6 bases between them. For the CDR3, the DNA is TGTGCCAGCAAGACAGAAAACATTCAGTACTTC. As protein: CASKTENIQYF.

The V gene is TRBV7-3, the J gene TRBJ2-3; 10 nucleotides match TRBD2. This CDR3 spans 15 amino acids. V lost 6 bases and J lost 4; bases outside the gene matches: 7. The germline V gene encodes CDR1 SGHTA and CDR2 FQGTGA. The CDR3: CASSHLAGEPDTQYF. For the CDR3, the DNA is TGTGCCAGCAGTCATCTAGCGGGAGAGCCAGATACGCAGTATTTT.

CDR3: CASSTSSSEQYF. The DNA of the CDR3 is TGTGCCAGCAGCACTAGTAGTTCCGAGCAGTACTTC. J is TRBJ2-7 and V is TRBV9; TRBD2 might be the D (5 bases). V was shortened by 4 bases and J by 6 bases, with 11 bases between the two germline ends. The CDR3 is 12 amino acids. The germline gives CDR1 SGDLS, CDR2 YYNGEE. The complete variable domain, with remaining parts taken from reference TRBV9 and TRBJ2-7, reads DSGVTQTPKHLITATGQRVTLRCSPRSGDLSVYWYQQSLDQGLQFLIQYYNGEERAKGNILERFSAQQFPDLHSELNLSSLELGDSALYFCASSTSSSEQYFGPGTRLTVT.

The chain links TRBV4-3 to TRBJ1-2, with TRBD1 as a possible D gene (5 bases). The CDR3 runs 16 residues. The germline V gene has CDR1 LGHNA and CDR2 YSLEER. V was clipped by 0 bases and J by 3 bases, with 14 bases between them. CDR3 DNA: TGCGCCAGCAGCCAAGATCGGGGGATGGAGGACTATGGCTACACCTTC. This translates into CASSQDRGMEDYGYTF.

The chain links TRBV7-9 to TRBJ2-5, with D maybe TRBD2 (6 bases). V was trimmed by 2 bases and J by 4 bases, leaving 17 bases between them. The germline gives CDR1 SEHNR, CDR2 FQNEAQ (reference sequence). CDR3 length equals 16 residues. The CDR3, as DNA: TGTGCCAGCAGCTTACCTTTCGGGAGTAGTGGAGAGACCCAGTACTTC. Protein: CASSLPFGSSGETQYF. Together with reference TRBV7-9 and TRBJ2-5, the CDR3 gives the full variable domain: DTGVSQNPRHKITKRGQNVTFRCDPISEHNRLYWYRQTLGQGPEFLTYFQNEAQLEKSRLLSDRFSAERPKGSFSTLEIQRTEQGDSAMYLCASSLPFGSSGETQYFGPGTRLLVL.